This is a list of T cell receptor beta chains from one sample in a study of blood T cell repertoires in COVID-19. TCRdb keeps only in-frame clones here, not all; method: immunoSEQ multiplex PCR. The table has 60,000 or so clones, roughly 84% seen once. What was sequenced was peripheral blood. These receptors all stem from a man aged 30 to 45 with COVID-19, enrolled during active disease. CDR3s include the opening cysteine and the closing phenylalanine or tryptophan. The order of the fields is clone size, D gene, V gene, J gene, CDR3 protein, CDR3 DNA. The D gene is left open where the match is weak. Rows give clone size only sometimes, using once, few, many, or a class for an expanded clone.

clone size: -
D gene: -
V gene: TRBV5-1
J gene: TRBJ2-1
CDR3 protein: CASSLPSGNNEQFF
CDR3 DNA: TGCGCCAGCAGCTTACCGTCAGGGAACAATGAGCAGTTCTTC

clone size: few
D gene: -
V gene: TRBV5-6
J gene: TRBJ2-7
CDR3 protein: CASSSERRQAYEQYF
CDR3 DNA: TGTGCCAGCAGTTCCGAACGCAGACAGGCCTACGAGCAGTACTTC

clone size: -
D gene: -
V gene: TRBV29-1
J gene: TRBJ2-2
CDR3 protein: CSASYTGELFF
CDR3 DNA: TGCAGCGCCTCCTACACCGGGGAGCTGTTTTTT

clone size: -
D gene: -
V gene: TRBV19
J gene: TRBJ2-1
CDR3 protein: CASSPDSASVVSNEQFF
CDR3 DNA: TGTGCCAGTAGTCCGGACAGCGCGAGTGTTGTTAGCAATGAGCAGTTCTTC

clone size: -
D gene: TRBD1
V gene: TRBV19
J gene: TRBJ1-5
CDR3 protein: CASNRQGSNQPQHF
CDR3 DNA: TGTGCCAGCAACCGACAGGGAAGCAATCAGCCCCAGCATTTT

clone size: -
D gene: TRBD1
V gene: TRBV6-5
J gene: TRBJ1-3
CDR3 protein: CASSSTGDYSGNTIYF
CDR3 DNA: TGTGCCAGCAGTTCGACAGGGGATTACTCTGGAAACACCATATATTTT

clone size: -
D gene: -
V gene: TRBV30
J gene: TRBJ1-1
CDR3 protein: CAWSDTGTLGEAFF
CDR3 DNA: TGTGCCTGGAGCGACACCGGGACTCTGGGTGAAGCTTTCTTT

clone size: -
D gene: -
V gene: TRBV7-9
J gene: TRBJ1-4
CDR3 protein: CASSLILSGDEKLFF
CDR3 DNA: TGTGCCAGCAGCTTAATCTTGTCCGGTGATGAAAAACTGTTTTTT

clone size: -
D gene: -
V gene: TRBV5-4
J gene: TRBJ1-1
CDR3 protein: CASSRVESTEAFF
CDR3 DNA: TGTGCCAGCAGCCGTGTTGAGAGCACTGAAGCTTTCTTT

clone size: -
D gene: TRBD1
V gene: TRBV29-1
J gene: TRBJ2-2
CDR3 protein: CSVPGTANTGELFF
CDR3 DNA: TGCAGCGTACCCGGGACAGCCAACACCGGGGAGCTGTTTTTT

clone size: -
D gene: TRBD2
V gene: TRBV3-1/TRBV3-2
J gene: TRBJ2-5
CDR3 protein: CASSLTGGKQETQYF
CDR3 DNA: TGTGCCAGCAGTCTTACGGGAGGGAAGCAAGAGACCCAGTACTTC

clone size: -
D gene: -
V gene: TRBV28
J gene: TRBJ1-5
CDR3 protein: CASLTGQYSNQPQHF
CDR3 DNA: TGTGCCAGCTTAACAGGACAATATAGCAATCAGCCCCAGCATTTT

clone size: medium-sized
D gene: -
V gene: TRBV4-1
J gene: TRBJ1-2
CDR3 protein: CASSQVANYGYTF
CDR3 DNA: TGCGCCAGCAGCCAAGTAGCTAACTATGGCTACACCTTC

clone size: -
D gene: TRBD1
V gene: TRBV29-1
J gene: TRBJ1-5
CDR3 protein: CSVGEGQRQPQHF
CDR3 DNA: TGCAGCGTGGGTGAGGGACAGCGGCAGCCCCAGCATTTT

clone size: -
D gene: TRBD1
V gene: TRBV9
J gene: TRBJ1-5
CDR3 protein: CASSVVADRHNQPQHF
CDR3 DNA: TGTGCCAGCAGCGTAGTCGCGGACAGGCACAATCAGCCCCAGCATTTT

clone size: -
D gene: TRBD2
V gene: TRBV10-1
J gene: TRBJ2-2
CDR3 protein: CASSDPARGELPGELFF
CDR3 DNA: TGCGCCAGCAGTGACCCGGCTCGGGGGGAATTGCCCGGGGAGCTGTTTTTT

clone size: -
D gene: TRBD1
V gene: TRBV25-1
J gene: TRBJ2-3
CDR3 protein: CASSERDRSTDTQYF
CDR3 DNA: TGTGCCAGCAGTGAACGGGACAGAAGCACAGATACGCAGTATTTT

clone size: few
D gene: -
V gene: TRBV18
J gene: TRBJ2-1
CDR3 protein: CASSPLAGSYNEQFF
CDR3 DNA: TGTGCCAGCTCACCTCTAGCAGGCTCCTACAATGAGCAGTTCTTC

clone size: once
D gene: -
V gene: TRBV7-6
J gene: TRBJ1-1
CDR3 protein: CASSLVGARGTEAFF
CDR3 DNA: TGTGCCAGCAGCTTAGTTGGGGCCAGAGGCACTGAAGCTTTCTTT

clone size: -
D gene: -
V gene: TRBV6-1
J gene: TRBJ2-7
CDR3 protein: CASSEGEIGEQYF
CDR3 DNA: TGTGCCAGCAGTGAAGGGGAGATCGGGGAGCAGTACTTC

clone size: -
D gene: -
V gene: TRBV24-1
J gene: TRBJ2-5
CDR3 protein: CATSDPDSQETQYF
CDR3 DNA: TGTGCCACCAGTGACCCGGACAGTCAAGAGACCCAGTACTTC

clone size: few
D gene: -
V gene: TRBV30
J gene: TRBJ1-1
CDR3 protein: CAWSALTGNTEAFF
CDR3 DNA: TGTGCCTGGAGTGCCTTAACGGGGAACACTGAAGCTTTCTTT

clone size: -
D gene: TRBD2
V gene: TRBV30
J gene: TRBJ2-3
CDR3 protein: CAWSFGMAGGPSTDTQYF
CDR3 DNA: TGTGCCTGGAGTTTCGGCATGGCGGGAGGGCCTAGCACAGATACGCAGTATTTT

clone size: -
D gene: TRBD1
V gene: TRBV27
J gene: TRBJ1-1
CDR3 protein: CASSSRQGRVTEAFF
CDR3 DNA: TGTGCCAGCAGTTCCAGACAGGGAAGAGTCACTGAAGCTTTCTTT

clone size: -
D gene: TRBD2
V gene: TRBV29-1
J gene: TRBJ2-7
CDR3 protein: CSVLAGGYEQYF
CDR3 DNA: TGCAGCGTCCTAGCGGGAGGGTACGAGCAGTACTTC

clone size: few
D gene: TRBD1
V gene: TRBV10-3
J gene: TRBJ1-1
CDR3 protein: CATEQGGNTEAFF
CDR3 DNA: TGTGCCACCGAACAGGGGGGGAACACTGAAGCTTTCTTT

clone size: -
D gene: TRBD1
V gene: TRBV4-2
J gene: TRBJ1-4
CDR3 protein: CASSQERRSGTGGEKLFF
CDR3 DNA: TGTGCCAGCAGCCAAGAGAGGAGGTCCGGGACAGGGGGGGAAAAACTGTTTTTT

clone size: -
D gene: TRBD1
V gene: TRBV6-4
J gene: TRBJ1-5
CDR3 protein: CASRRDRDYSNQPQHF
CDR3 DNA: TGTGCCAGCAGACGGGACAGGGACTATAGCAATCAGCCCCAGCATTTT

clone size: -
D gene: -
V gene: TRBV27
J gene: TRBJ2-7
CDR3 protein: CASSSYYEQYF
CDR3 DNA: TGTGCCAGCAGTTCCTACTACGAGCAGTACTTC

clone size: -
D gene: -
V gene: TRBV7-8
J gene: TRBJ2-7
CDR3 protein: CASSRLGVVFNEQYF
CDR3 DNA: TGTGCCAGCAGCCGACTAGGGGTAGTCTTTAACGAGCAGTACTTC

clone size: -
D gene: -
V gene: TRBV11-2
J gene: TRBJ1-5
CDR3 protein: CASSLDGRGQPQHF
CDR3 DNA: TGTGCCAGCAGCTTAGATGGCAGAGGTCAGCCCCAGCATTTT

clone size: -
D gene: -
V gene: TRBV13
J gene: TRBJ1-2
CDR3 protein: CASSLGLNYGYTF
CDR3 DNA: TGTGCCAGCAGCTTAGGCCTTAACTATGGCTACACCTTC

clone size: -
D gene: -
V gene: TRBV7-2
J gene: TRBJ1-2
CDR3 protein: CASSFDGGMGYTF
CDR3 DNA: TGTGCCAGCAGCTTTGATGGAGGGATGGGCTACACCTTC

clone size: -
D gene: -
V gene: TRBV28
J gene: TRBJ1-1
CDR3 protein: CASSLPGTEAFF
CDR3 DNA: TGTGCCAGCAGTTTACCCGGCACTGAAGCTTTCTTT

clone size: -
D gene: -
V gene: TRBV6-5
J gene: TRBJ1-2
CDR3 protein: CASRTPTGNYGYTF
CDR3 DNA: TGTGCCAGCAGGACCCCAACAGGGAACTATGGCTACACCTTC

clone size: -
D gene: -
V gene: TRBV12-5
J gene: TRBJ1-1
CDR3 protein: CASGLDSFTEAFF
CDR3 DNA: TGTGCTAGTGGCCTAGACAGTTTCACTGAAGCTTTCTTT

clone size: -
D gene: TRBD1
V gene: TRBV5-8
J gene: TRBJ1-2
CDR3 protein: CASSRGTDFLGGGYTF
CDR3 DNA: TGTGCCAGCAGCCGGGGGACAGATTTCCTTGGAGGGGGCTACACCTTC

clone size: once
D gene: -
V gene: TRBV9
J gene: TRBJ2-7
CDR3 protein: CASSVISGDEQYF
CDR3 DNA: TGTGCCAGCAGCGTAATTAGTGGAGACGAGCAGTACTTC

clone size: -
D gene: TRBD1
V gene: TRBV27
J gene: TRBJ1-2
CDR3 protein: CASSLGADRGTKGYTF
CDR3 DNA: TGTGCCAGCAGTTTAGGGGCGGACAGGGGAACGAAAGGCTACACCTTC

clone size: -
D gene: -
V gene: TRBV27
J gene: TRBJ2-5
CDR3 protein: CASSLVGRKKETQYF
CDR3 DNA: TGTGCCAGCAGTTTGGTGGGCAGGAAAAAAGAGACCCAGTACTTC

clone size: -
D gene: TRBD2
V gene: TRBV6-6
J gene: TRBJ2-6
CDR3 protein: CASSPRTSGSSGANVLTF
CDR3 DNA: TGTGCCAGCAGTCCTCGGACTAGCGGGAGCTCTGGGGCCAACGTCCTGACTTTC

clone size: once
D gene: TRBD1
V gene: TRBV28
J gene: TRBJ2-7
CDR3 protein: CASSPASVGQGDYEQYF
CDR3 DNA: TGTGCCAGCAGCCCCGCAAGTGTGGGACAGGGAGACTACGAGCAGTACTTC

clone size: few
D gene: TRBD2
V gene: TRBV24-1
J gene: TRBJ2-5
CDR3 protein: CATSEAATSGRQTQYF
CDR3 DNA: TGTGCCACCAGTGAGGCAGCGACTAGCGGGAGGCAGACCCAGTACTTC

clone size: few
D gene: TRBD1
V gene: TRBV13
J gene: TRBJ2-7
CDR3 protein: CASSFGQDTYEQYF
CDR3 DNA: TGTGCCAGCAGCTTTGGACAGGATACCTACGAGCAGTACTTC

clone size: -
D gene: TRBD1
V gene: TRBV28
J gene: TRBJ1-2
CDR3 protein: CASSFEKETGTDGYTF
CDR3 DNA: TGTGCCAGCAGTTTTGAAAAGGAGACAGGGACCGATGGCTACACCTTC

clone size: -
D gene: TRBD2
V gene: TRBV5-1
J gene: TRBJ2-1
CDR3 protein: CASSAGTSNEQFF
CDR3 DNA: TGCGCCAGCAGCGCCGGGACTAGCAATGAGCAGTTCTTC

clone size: -
D gene: -
V gene: TRBV24-1
J gene: TRBJ2-1
CDR3 protein: CATETSGLNEQFF
CDR3 DNA: TGTGCCACCGAAACTAGTGGTCTCAATGAGCAGTTCTTC

clone size: -
D gene: -
V gene: TRBV19
J gene: TRBJ2-2
CDR3 protein: CASSIVGHGGGNTGELFF
CDR3 DNA: TGTGCCAGTAGTATAGTCGGACACGGGGGTGGGAACACCGGGGAGCTGTTTTTT

clone size: few
D gene: -
V gene: TRBV3-1/TRBV3-2
J gene: TRBJ1-6
CDR3 protein: CASSQDGLRRSPLHF
CDR3 DNA: TGTGCCAGCAGCCAAGATGGGCTCAGACGTTCACCCCTCCACTTT

clone size: -
D gene: TRBD1
V gene: TRBV6-1
J gene: TRBJ2-7
CDR3 protein: CASSASGQKSSYEQYF
CDR3 DNA: TGTGCCAGCAGTGCCTCGGGACAGAAGAGCTCCTACGAGCAGTACTTC

clone size: -
D gene: -
V gene: TRBV6-4
J gene: TRBJ1-6
CDR3 protein: CASSEDGNNSPLHF
CDR3 DNA: TGTGCCAGCAGTGAGGACGGGAATAATTCACCCCTCCACTTT

clone size: few
D gene: -
V gene: TRBV29-1
J gene: TRBJ1-2
CDR3 protein: CSVDGWDTAYGYTF
CDR3 DNA: TGCAGCGTTGACGGTTGGGACACAGCCTATGGCTACACCTTC

clone size: -
D gene: -
V gene: TRBV5-6
J gene: TRBJ1-1
CDR3 protein: CASSLGPHLSFAYEAFF
CDR3 DNA: TGTGCCAGCAGCTTGGGCCCCCACCTGTCCTTCGCCTATGAAGCTTTCTTT

clone size: few
D gene: TRBD1
V gene: TRBV10-3
J gene: TRBJ2-1
CDR3 protein: CAVQTGGVNEQFF
CDR3 DNA: TGTGCCGTCCAGACAGGGGGGGTCAATGAGCAGTTCTTC

clone size: -
D gene: -
V gene: TRBV18
J gene: TRBJ2-3
CDR3 protein: CASSPRYGDTDTQYF
CDR3 DNA: TGTGCCAGCTCACCGAGGTACGGAGACACAGATACGCAGTATTTT

clone size: -
D gene: TRBD1
V gene: TRBV6-5
J gene: TRBJ2-7
CDR3 protein: CASSLGGDNYEQYF
CDR3 DNA: TGTGCCAGCAGTTTAGGGGGCGATAATTACGAGCAGTACTTC

clone size: -
D gene: TRBD1
V gene: TRBV6-6
J gene: TRBJ2-1
CDR3 protein: CASRARDRGYNEQFF
CDR3 DNA: TGTGCCAGCCGAGCCAGGGACAGGGGATACAATGAGCAGTTCTTC

clone size: few
D gene: -
V gene: TRBV7-6
J gene: TRBJ2-7
CDR3 protein: CASSAGGVNYEQYF
CDR3 DNA: TGTGCCAGCAGCGCAGGAGGGGTAAACTACGAGCAGTACTTC